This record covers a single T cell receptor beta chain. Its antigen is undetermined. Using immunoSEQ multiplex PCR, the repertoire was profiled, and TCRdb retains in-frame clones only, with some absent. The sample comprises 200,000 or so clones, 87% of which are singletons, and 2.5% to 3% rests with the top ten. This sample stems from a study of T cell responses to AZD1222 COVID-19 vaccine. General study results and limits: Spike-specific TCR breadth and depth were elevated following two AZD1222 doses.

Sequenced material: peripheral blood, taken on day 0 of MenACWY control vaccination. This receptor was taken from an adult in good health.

CDR3 sequence reads: CASSPGGAGGLDTQYF. As DNA, the CDR3 is TGCGCCAGCAGCCCCGGGGGGGCGGGAGGTCTGGATACGCAGTATTTT. This chain uses TRBV4-1 with TRBJ2-3; 8 bases align to TRBD2. CDR1 is MGHRA, CDR2 YSYEKL, per germline. V gave up 4 bases and J gave up 6 bases; unmatched junction bases: 12. The CDR3 extends over 16 amino acids.